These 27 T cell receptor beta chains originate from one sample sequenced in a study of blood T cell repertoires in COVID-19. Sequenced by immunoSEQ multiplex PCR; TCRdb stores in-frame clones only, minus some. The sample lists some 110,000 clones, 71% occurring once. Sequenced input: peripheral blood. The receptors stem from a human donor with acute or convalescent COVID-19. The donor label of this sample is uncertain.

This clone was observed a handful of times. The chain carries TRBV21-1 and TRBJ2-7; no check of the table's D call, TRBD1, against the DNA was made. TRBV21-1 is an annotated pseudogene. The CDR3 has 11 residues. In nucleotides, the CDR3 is TGTGCCAGCAGCCGAACAGGTTCGAGAGACGTC. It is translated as CASSRTGSRDV.

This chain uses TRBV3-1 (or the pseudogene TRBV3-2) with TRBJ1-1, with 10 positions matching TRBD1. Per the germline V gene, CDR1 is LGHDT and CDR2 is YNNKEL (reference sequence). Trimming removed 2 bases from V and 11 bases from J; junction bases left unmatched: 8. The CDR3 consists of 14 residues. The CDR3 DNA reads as TGTGCCAGCAGCCAACGGGACAGGGGCGTCTGGGCTTTCTTT. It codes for CASSQRDRGVWAFF.

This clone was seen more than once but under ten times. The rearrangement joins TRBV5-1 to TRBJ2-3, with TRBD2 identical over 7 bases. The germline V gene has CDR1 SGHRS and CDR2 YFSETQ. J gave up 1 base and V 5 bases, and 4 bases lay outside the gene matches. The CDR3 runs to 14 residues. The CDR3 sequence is CASSLSGGTDTQYF. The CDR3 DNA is TGCGCCAGCAGTTTAAGCGGGGGCACAGATACGCAGTATTTT.

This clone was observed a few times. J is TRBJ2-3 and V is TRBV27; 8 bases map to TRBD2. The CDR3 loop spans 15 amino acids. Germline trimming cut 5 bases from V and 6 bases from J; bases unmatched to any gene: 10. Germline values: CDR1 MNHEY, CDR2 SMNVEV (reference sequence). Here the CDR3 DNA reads TGTGCCAGCAGTGTAGACGGGGGGGCCGGGGATACGCAGTATTTT. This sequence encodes CASSVDGGAGDTQYF.

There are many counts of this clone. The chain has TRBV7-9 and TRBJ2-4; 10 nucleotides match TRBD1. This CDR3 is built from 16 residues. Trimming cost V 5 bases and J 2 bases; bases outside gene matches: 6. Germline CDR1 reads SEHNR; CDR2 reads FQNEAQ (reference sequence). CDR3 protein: CASSPDRGGSKNIQYF. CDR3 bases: TGTGCCAGCAGCCCGGACAGGGGGGGATCCAAAAACATTCAGTACTTC.

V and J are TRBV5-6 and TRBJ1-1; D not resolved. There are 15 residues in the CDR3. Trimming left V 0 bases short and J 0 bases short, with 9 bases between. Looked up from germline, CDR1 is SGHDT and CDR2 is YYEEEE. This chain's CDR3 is CASSLGGFMNTEAFF. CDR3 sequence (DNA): TGTGCCAGCAGCTTGGGAGGGTTCATGAACACTGAAGCTTTCTTT.

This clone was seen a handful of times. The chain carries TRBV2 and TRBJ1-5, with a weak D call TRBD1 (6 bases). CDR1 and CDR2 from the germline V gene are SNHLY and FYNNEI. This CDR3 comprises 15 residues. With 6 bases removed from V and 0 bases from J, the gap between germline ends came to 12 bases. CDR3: CASSANRASNQPQHF. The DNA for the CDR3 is TGTGCCAGCAGCGCTAACAGGGCTAGCAATCAGCCCCAGCATTTT. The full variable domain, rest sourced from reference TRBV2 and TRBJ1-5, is EPEVTQTPSHQVTQMGQEVILRCVPISNHLYFYWYRQILGQKVEFLVSFYNNEISEKSEIFDDQFSVERPDGSNFTLKIRSTKLEDSAMYFCASSANRASNQPQHFGDGTRLSIL.

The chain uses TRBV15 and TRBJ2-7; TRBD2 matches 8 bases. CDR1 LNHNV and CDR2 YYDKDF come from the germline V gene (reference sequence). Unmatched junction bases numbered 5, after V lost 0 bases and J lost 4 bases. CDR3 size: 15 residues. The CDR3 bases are TGTGCCACCAGCAGAGATAGGGCGGGGGGATACGAGCAGTACTTC. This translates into CATSRDRAGGYEQYF. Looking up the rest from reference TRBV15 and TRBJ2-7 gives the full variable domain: DAMVIQNPRYQVTQFGKPVTLSCSQTLNHNVMYWYQQKSSQAPKLLFHYYDKDFNNEADTPDNFQSRRPNTSFCFLDIRSPGLGDTAMYLCATSRDRAGGYEQYFGPGTRLTVT.

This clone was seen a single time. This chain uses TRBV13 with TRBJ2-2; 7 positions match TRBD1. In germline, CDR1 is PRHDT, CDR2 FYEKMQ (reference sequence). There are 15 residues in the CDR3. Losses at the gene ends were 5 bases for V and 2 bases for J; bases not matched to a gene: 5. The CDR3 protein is CASSPRDRNTGELFF. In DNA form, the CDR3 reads TGTGCCAGCAGCCCGAGGGACAGAAACACCGGGGAGCTGTTTTTT.

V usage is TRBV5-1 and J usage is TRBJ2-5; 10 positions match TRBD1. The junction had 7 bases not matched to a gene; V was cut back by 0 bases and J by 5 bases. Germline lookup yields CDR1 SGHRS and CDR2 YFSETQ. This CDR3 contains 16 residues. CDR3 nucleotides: TGCGCCAGCAGCTTGGCAGGGACAGGGGATTATGAGACCCAGTACTTC. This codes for CASSLAGTGDYETQYF. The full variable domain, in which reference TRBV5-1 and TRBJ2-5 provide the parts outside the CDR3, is KAGVTQTPRYLIKTRGQQVTLSCSPISGHRSVSWYQQTPGQGLQFLFEYFSETQRNKGNFPGRFSGRQFSNSRSEMNVSTLELGDSALYLCASSLAGTGDYETQYFGPGTRLLVL.

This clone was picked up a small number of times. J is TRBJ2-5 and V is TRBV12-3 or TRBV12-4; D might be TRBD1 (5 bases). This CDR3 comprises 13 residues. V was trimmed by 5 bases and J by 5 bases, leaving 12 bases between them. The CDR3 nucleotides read TGTGCCAGCAGTCGAGGACAACCGGAGACCCAGTACTTC. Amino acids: CASSRGQPETQYF.

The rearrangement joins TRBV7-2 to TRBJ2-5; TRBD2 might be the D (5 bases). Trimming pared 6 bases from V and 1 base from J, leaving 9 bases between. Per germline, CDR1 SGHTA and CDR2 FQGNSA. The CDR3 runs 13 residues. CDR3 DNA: TGTGCCAGCAGTAAGGGAGCCCAAGAGACCCAGTACTTC. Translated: CASSKGAQETQYF.

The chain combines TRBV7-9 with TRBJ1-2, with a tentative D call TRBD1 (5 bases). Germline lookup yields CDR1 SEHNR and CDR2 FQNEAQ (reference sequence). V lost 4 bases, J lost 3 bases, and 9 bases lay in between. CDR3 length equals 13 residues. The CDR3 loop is CASSSTVYYGYTF. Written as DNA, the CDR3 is TGTGCCAGCAGCTCGACAGTTTACTATGGCTACACCTTC.

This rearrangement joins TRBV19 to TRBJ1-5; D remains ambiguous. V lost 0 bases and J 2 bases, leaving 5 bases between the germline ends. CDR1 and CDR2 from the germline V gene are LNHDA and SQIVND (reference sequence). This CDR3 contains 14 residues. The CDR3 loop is CASSIDRGNQPQHF. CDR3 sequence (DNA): TGTGCCAGTAGTATAGATCGGGGCAATCAGCCCCAGCATTTT.

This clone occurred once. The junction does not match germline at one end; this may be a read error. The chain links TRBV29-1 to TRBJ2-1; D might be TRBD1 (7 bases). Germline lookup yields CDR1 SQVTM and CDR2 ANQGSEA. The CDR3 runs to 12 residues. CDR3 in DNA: TGCAGCGTCCAAATGGGGGGACAGTTAGTTCTCTTC. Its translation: CSVQMGGQLVLF.

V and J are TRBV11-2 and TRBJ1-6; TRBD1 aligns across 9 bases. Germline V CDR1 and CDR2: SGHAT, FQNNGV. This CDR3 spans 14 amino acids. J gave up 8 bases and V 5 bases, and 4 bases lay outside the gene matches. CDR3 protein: CASSRQGVYSPLHF. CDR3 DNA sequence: TGTGCCAGCAGCCGACAGGGGGTTTATTCACCCCTCCACTTT.

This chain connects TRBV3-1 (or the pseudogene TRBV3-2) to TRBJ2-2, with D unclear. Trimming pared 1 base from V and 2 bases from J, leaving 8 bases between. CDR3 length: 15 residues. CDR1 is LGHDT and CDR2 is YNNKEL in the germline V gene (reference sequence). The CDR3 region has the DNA TGTGCCAGCAGCCAAGTACGGTCAAACACCGGGGAGCTGTTTTTT. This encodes CASSQVRSNTGELFF.

The CDR3 sequence is CASRRPRTGMNTEAFF. The CDR3 DNA follows: TGTGCCAGCAGGCGTCCTCGGACAGGGATGAACACTGAAGCTTTCTTT. The rearrangement joins TRBV28 to TRBJ1-1, with 8 bases matching TRBD1. Germline V CDR1 and CDR2: MDHEN, SYDVKM. Trimming cost V 6 bases and J 0 bases; bases outside gene matches: 9. The CDR3 spans 16 residues.

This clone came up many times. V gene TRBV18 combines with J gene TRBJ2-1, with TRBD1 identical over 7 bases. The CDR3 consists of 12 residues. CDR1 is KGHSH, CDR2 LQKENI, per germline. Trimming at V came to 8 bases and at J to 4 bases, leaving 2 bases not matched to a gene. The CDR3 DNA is TGTGCCAGCCAGGGACAGTACAATGAGCAGTTCTTC. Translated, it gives CASQGQYNEQFF.

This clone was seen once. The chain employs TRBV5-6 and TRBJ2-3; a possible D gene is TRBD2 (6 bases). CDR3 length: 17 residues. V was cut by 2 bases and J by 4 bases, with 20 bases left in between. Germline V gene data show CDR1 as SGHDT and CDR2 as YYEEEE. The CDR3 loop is CASSLGNRAPGADTQYF. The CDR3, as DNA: TGTGCCAGCAGCTTAGGTAACCGGGCCCCGGGGGCAGATACGCAGTATTTT.

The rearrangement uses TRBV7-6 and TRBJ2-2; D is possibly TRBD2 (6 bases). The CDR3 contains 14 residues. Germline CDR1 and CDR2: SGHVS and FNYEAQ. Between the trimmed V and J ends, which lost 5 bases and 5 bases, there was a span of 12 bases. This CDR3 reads CASSVGGITGELFF. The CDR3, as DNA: TGTGCCAGCAGCGTTGGGGGGATAACCGGGGAGCTGTTTTTT.

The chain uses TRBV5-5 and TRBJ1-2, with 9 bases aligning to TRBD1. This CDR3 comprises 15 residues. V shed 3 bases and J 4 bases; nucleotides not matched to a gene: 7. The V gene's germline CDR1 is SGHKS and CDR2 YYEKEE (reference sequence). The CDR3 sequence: CASSSSQGQGYGYTF. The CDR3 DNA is TGTGCCAGCAGCTCCTCCCAGGGACAGGGCTATGGCTACACCTTC.

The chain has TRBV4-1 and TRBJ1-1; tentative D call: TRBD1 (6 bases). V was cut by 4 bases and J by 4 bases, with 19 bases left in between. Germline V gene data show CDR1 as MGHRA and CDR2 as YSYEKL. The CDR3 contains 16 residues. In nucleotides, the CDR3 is TGCGCCAGCAGCCCCACTTCGCCAGGGGTAGGCACTGAAGCTTTCTTT. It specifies CASSPTSPGVGTEAFF.

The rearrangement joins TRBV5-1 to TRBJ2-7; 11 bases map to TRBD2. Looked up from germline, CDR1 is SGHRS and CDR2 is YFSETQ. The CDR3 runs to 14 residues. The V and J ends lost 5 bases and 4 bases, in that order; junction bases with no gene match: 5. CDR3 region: CASSVASGGYEQYF. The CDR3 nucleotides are TGCGCCAGCAGTGTGGCTAGCGGGGGGTACGAGCAGTACTTC.

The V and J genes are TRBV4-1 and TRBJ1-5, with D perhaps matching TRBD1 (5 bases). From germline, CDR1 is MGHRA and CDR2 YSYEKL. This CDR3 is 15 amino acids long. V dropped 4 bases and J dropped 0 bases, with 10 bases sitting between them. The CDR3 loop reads CASSPWGGSNQPQHF. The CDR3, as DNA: TGCGCCAGCAGCCCATGGGGGGGTAGCAATCAGCCCCAGCATTTT.

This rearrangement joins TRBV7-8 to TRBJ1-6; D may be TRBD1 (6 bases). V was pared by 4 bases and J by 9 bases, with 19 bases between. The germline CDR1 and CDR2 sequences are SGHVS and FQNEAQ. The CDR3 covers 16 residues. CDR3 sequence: CASSSARGRHPSPLHF. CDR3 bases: TGTGCCAGCAGCTCAGCCAGGGGTCGGCATCCTTCACCCCTCCACTTT.

CDR3 bases: TGTGCCAGCAGCCAAGGGGGCACGACGGTATATGGCTACACCTTC. It translates to CASSQGGTTVYGYTF. The chain recombines TRBV4-2 with TRBJ1-2, with D perhaps matching TRBD1 (5 bases). The length of the CDR3 is 15 residues. V dropped 1 base and J dropped 5 bases, with 14 bases sitting between them. CDR1 LGHNA and CDR2 YNFKEQ come from the germline V gene.